This TCR beta chain stems from a study of T cells in Graves' hyperthyroidism and ophthalmopathy. Study results and caveats: With a median lead of roughly 6.8 months before onset, the model predicted ophthalmopathy.

Amplification of TCR beta CDR3 regions was performed using RNA transcripts as template. First-round RT-PCR of the TCR CDR3 relied on the HTBI primer set. TCRdb passed the multiplex PCR reads through MiXCR, listing each CDR3 protein once. The top ten hold over 25% of the sample, which has 270,000 or so distinct CDR3 sequences, roughly 15% seen once. The CDR3 length is 12 residues. V lost 8 bases to trimming and J lost 3 bases, with 11 bases between them. This clonotype was recorded a few times. Its antigen is not known. The chain couples TRBV12-3 or TRBV12-4 to TRBJ2-7; no reliable D call. The origin of this receptor is a woman between 50 and 59 years old with Graves' hyperthyroidism that later progressed to Graves' ophthalmopathy. The sequenced sample consisted of blood. This CDR3 is CASGRQVYEQYF. Here the CDR3 DNA reads TGTGCCAGCGGCCGACAAGTCTACGAGCAGTACTTC.